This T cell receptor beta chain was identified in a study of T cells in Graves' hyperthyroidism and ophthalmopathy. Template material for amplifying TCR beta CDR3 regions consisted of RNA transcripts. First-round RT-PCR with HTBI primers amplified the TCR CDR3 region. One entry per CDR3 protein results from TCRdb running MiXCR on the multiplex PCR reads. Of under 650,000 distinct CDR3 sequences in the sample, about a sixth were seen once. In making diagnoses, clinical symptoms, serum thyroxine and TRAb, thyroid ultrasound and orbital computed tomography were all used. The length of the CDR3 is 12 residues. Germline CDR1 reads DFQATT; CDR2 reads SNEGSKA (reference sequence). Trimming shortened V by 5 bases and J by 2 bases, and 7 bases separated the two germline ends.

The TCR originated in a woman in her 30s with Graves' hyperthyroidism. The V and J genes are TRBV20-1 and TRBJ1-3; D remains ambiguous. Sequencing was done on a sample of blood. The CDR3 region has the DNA TGCAGTGCTGAAGGCACTGGAAACACCATATATTTT. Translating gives CSAEGTGNTIYF.